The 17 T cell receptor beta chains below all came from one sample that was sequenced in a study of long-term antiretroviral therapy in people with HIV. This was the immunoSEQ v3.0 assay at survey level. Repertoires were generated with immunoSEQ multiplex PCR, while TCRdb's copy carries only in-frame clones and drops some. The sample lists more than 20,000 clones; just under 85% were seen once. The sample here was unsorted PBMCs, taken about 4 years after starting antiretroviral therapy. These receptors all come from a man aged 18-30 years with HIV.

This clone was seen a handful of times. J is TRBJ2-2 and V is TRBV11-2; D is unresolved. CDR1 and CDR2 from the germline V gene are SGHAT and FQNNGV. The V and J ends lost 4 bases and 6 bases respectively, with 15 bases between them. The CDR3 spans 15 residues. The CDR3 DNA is TGTGCCAGCAGCTCCGTTAGATCTGGGGCCGGGGAGCTGTTTTTT. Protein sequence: CASSSVRSGAGELFF.

CDR3 nucleotide sequence: TGTGCCAGCAGTGAAGGGACAGTTGAAAACTATGGCTACACCTTC. Amino acids: CASSEGTVENYGYTF. The chain joins TRBV6-1 to TRBJ1-2; a possible D gene is TRBD1 (6 bases). Germline CDR1 reads MNHNS; CDR2 reads SASEGT. V dropped 1 base and J dropped 2 bases, with 11 bases sitting between them. The CDR3 consists of 15 residues.

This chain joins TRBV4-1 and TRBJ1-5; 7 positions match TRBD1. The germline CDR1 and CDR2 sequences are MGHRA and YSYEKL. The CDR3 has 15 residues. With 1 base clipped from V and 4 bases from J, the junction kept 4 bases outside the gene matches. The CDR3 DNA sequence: TGCGCCAGCAGCCAAGGACAGGGTGAGAATCAGCCCCAGCATTTT. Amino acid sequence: CASSQGQGENQPQHF.

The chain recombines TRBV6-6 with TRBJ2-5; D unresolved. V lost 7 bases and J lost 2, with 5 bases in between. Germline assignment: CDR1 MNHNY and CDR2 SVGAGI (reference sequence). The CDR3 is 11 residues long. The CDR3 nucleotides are TGTGCCAGCACCCTACAAGAGACCCAGTACTTC. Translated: CASTLQETQYF.

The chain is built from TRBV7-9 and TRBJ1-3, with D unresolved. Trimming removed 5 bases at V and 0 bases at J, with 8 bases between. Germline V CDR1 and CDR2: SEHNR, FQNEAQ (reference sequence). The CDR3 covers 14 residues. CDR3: CASSQRASGNTIYF. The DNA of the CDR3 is TGTGCCAGCAGCCAGCGTGCCTCTGGAAACACCATATATTTT.

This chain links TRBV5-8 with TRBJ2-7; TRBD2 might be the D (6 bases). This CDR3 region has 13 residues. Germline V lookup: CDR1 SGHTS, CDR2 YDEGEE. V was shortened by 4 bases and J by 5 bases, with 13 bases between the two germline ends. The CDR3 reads CASSAPGVHEQYV. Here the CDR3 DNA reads TGTGCCAGCAGCGCCCCGGGGGTCCACGAGCAGTACGTC.

CDR3 nucleotides: TGTGCCACCACCGGGGAGCTGTTTTTT. It encodes CATTGELFF. V is TRBV6-5 and J is TRBJ2-2; D is unclear. The CDR3 contains 9 residues. The V gene lost 10 bases and the J gene lost 4 bases, with 1 base spanning the gap. Germline lookup yields CDR1 MNHEY and CDR2 SVGAGI.

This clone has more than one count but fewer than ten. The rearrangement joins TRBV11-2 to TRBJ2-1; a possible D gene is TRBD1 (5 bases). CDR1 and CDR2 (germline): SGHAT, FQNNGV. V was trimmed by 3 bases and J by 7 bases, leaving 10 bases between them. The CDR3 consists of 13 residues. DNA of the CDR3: TGTGCCAGCAGCTTTACCAGGGCGAATGAGCAGTTCTTC. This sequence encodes CASSFTRANEQFF.

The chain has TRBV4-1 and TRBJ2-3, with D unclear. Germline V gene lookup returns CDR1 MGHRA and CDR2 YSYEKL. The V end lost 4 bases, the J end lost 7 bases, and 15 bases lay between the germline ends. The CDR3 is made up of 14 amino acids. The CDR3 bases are TGCGCCAGCAGCCCGGGTGGCGGCCAATATACGCAGTATTTT. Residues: CASSPGGGQYTQYF.

CDR3 in DNA: TGTGCCACCACGTCCTCCTTACAGGGGGCGGCGGGAACGGACGAGCAGTACTTC. Its translation is CATTSSLQGAAGTDEQYF. The genes are TRBV10-3 and TRBJ2-7, with 9 bases identical to TRBD1. Germline V lookup: CDR1 ENHRY, CDR2 SYGVKD. This CDR3 comprises 18 residues. V dropped 10 bases and J dropped 5; count of bases not matched to a gene: 24.

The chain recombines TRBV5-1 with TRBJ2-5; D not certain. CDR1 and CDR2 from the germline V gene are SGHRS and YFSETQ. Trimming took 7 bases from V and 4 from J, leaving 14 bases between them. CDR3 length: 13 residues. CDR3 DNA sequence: TGCGCCAGCGGCCCTCAGTTGGGAGAGACCCAGTACTTC. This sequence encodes CASGPQLGETQYF.

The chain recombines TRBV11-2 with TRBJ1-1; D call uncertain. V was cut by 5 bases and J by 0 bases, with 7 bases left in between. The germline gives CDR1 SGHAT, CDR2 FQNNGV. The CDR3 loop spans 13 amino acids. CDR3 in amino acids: CASSPQLNTEAFF. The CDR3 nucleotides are TGTGCCAGCAGCCCTCAACTGAACACTGAAGCTTTCTTT.

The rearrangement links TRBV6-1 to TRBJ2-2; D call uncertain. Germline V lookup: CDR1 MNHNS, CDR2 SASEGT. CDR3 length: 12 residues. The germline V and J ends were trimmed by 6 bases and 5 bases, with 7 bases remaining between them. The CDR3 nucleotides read TGTGCCAGCAGGGAAAATACCGGGGAGCTGTTTTTT. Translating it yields CASRENTGELFF.

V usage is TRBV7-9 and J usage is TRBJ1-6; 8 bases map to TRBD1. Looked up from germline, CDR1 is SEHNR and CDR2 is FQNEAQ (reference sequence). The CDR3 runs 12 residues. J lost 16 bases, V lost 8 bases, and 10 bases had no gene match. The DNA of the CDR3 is TGTGCCAGCGGATCCGGGGGGGACAGGCTCCACTTT. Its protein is CASGSGGDRLHF.

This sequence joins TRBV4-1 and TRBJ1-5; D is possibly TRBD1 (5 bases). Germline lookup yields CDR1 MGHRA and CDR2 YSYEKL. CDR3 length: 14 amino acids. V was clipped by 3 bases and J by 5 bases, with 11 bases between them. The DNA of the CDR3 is TGCGCCAGCAGCCATGTACAGGAACATCAGCCCCAGCATTTT. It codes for CASSHVQEHQPQHF.

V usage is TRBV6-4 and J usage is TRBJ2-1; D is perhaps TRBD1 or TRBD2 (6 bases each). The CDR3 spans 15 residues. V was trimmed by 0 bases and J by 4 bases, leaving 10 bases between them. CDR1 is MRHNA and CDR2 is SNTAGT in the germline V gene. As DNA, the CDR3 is TGTGCCAGCAGTGACTCGGGGGGCGCTTACAATGAGCAGTTCTTC. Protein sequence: CASSDSGGAYNEQFF.

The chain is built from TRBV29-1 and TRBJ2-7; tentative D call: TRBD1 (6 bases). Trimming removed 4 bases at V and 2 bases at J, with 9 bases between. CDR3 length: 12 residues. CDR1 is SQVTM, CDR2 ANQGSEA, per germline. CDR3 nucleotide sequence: TGCAGCGTTGGCAGGGGAACCTACGAGCAGTACTTC. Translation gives CSVGRGTYEQYF.